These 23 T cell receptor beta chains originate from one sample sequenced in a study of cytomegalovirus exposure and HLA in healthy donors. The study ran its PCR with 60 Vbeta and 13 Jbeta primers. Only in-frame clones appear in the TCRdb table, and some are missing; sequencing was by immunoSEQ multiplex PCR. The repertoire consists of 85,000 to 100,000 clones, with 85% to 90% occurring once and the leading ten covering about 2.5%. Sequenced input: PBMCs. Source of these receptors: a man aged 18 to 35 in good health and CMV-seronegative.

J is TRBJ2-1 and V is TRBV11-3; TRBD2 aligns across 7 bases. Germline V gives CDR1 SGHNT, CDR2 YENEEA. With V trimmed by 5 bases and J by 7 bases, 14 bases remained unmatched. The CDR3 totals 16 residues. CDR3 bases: TGTGCCAGCAGCGTAGGGGCGGGGAGGGCATTGAATGAGCAGTTCTTC. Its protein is CASSVGAGRALNEQFF.

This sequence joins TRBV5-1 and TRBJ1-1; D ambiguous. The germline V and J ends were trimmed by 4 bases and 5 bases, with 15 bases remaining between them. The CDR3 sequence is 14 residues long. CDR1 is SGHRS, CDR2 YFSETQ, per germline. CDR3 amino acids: CASSPSRRRTEAFF. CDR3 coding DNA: TGCGCCAGCAGCCCATCTCGACGGAGGACTGAAGCTTTCTTT.

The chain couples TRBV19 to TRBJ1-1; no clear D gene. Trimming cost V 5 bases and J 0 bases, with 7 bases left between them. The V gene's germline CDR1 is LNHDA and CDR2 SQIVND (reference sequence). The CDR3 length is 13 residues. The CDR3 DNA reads TGTGCCAGTAGTCGTACAGTGAACACTGAAGCTTTCTTT. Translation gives CASSRTVNTEAFF.

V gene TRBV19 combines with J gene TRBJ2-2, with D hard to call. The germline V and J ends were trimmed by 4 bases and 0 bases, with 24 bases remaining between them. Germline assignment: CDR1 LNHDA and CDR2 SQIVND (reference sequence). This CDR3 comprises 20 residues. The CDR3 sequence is CASSTIHPGFGRTNTGELFF. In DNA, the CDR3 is TGTGCCAGTAGTACGATCCACCCCGGTTTTGGGCGCACGAACACCGGGGAGCTGTTTTTT.

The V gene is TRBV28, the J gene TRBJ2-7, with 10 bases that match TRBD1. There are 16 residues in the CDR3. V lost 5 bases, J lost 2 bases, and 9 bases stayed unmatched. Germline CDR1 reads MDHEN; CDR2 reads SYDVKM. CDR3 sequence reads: CASSPGTGALTYEQYF. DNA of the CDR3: TGTGCCAGCAGTCCCGGGACAGGGGCCTTAACCTACGAGCAGTACTTC.

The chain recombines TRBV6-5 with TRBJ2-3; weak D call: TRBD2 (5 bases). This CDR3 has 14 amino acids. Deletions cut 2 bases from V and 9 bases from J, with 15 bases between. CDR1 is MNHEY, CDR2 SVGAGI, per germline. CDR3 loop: CASSYGEAAATQYF. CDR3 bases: TGTGCCAGCAGTTACGGCGAAGCGGCGGCGACGCAGTATTTT.

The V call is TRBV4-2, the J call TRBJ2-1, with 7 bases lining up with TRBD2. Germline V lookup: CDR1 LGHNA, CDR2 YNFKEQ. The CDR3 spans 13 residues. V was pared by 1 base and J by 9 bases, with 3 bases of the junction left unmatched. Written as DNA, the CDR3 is TGTGCCAGCAGCCAAGCGGGGGGTGTTGAGCAGTTCTTC. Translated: CASSQAGGVEQFF.

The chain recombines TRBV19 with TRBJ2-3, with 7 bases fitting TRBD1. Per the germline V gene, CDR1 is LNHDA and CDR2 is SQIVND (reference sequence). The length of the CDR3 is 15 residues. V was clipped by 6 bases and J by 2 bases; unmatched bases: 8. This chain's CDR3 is CASSPLGQPTDTQYF. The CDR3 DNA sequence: TGTGCCAGTAGCCCCCTGGGACAGCCCACAGATACGCAGTATTTT.

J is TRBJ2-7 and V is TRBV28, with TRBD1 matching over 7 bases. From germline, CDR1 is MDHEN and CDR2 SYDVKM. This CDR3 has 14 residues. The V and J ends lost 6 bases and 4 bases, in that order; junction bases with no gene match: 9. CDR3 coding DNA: TGTGCCAGCAGGGAAGGGGGCGCTACGTACGAGCAGTACTTC. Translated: CASREGGATYEQYF.

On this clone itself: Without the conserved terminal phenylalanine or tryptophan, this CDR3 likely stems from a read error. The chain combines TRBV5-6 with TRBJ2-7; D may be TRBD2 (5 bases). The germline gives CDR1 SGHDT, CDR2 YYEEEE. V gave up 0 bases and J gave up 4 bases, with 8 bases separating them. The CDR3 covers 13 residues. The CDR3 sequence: CASSLVDSYEQYL. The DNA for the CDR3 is TGTGCCAGCAGCTTGGTGGACTCATACGAGCAGTACCTC.

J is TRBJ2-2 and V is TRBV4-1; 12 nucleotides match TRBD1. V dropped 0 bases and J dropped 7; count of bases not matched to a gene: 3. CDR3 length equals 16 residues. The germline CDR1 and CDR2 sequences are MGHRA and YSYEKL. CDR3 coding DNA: TGCGCCAGCAGCCAAGAAGGGACAGGGGGCAACGGGGAGCTGTTTTTT. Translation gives CASSQEGTGGNGELFF.

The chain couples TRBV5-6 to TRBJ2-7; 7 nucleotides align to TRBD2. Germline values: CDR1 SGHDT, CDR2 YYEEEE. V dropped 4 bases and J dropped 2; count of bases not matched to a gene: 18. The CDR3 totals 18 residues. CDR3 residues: CASSLAFLGAGPTYEQYF. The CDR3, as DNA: TGTGCCAGCAGCCTGGCCTTCCTTGGAGCGGGACCAACCTACGAGCAGTACTTC.

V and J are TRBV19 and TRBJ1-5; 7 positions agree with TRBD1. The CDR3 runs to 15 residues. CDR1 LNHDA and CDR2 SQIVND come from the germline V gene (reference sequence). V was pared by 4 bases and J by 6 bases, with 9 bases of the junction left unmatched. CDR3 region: CASSKEGAQGQPQHF. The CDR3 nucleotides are TGTGCCAGTAGTAAAGAGGGGGCGCAGGGTCAGCCCCAGCATTTT.

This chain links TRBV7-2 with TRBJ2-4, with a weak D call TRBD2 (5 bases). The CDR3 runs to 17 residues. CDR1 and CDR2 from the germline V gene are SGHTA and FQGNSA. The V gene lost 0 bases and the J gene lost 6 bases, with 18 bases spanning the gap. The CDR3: CASSLAGRSGNGNIQYF. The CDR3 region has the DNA TGTGCCAGCAGCTTAGCTGGACGCTCGGGGAACGGAAACATTCAGTACTTC.

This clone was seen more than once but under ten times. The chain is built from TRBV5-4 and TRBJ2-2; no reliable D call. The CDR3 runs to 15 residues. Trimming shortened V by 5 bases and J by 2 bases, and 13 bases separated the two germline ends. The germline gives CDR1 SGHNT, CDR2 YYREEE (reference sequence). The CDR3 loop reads CASSPSPPNTGELFF. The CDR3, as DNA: TGTGCCAGCAGTCCTAGTCCACCCAACACCGGGGAGCTGTTTTTT.

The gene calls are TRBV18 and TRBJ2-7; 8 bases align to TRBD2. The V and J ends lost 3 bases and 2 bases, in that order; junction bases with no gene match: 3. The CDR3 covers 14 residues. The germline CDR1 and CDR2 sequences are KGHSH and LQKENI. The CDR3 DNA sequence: TGTGCCAGCTCACCGAGGACTAGCACCTACGAGCAGTACTTC. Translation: CASSPRTSTYEQYF.

CDR3 in amino acids: CASSLAGTVVGSPLHF. The CDR3 DNA follows: TGTGCCAGCAGTTTAGCGGGGACAGTAGTTGGTTCACCCCTCCACTTT. The chain uses TRBV27 and TRBJ1-6; TRBD1 matches at 7 bases. The CDR3 sequence is 16 residues long. Trimming took 2 bases from V and 9 from J; bases not matched to a gene: 10. The germline V gene encodes CDR1 MNHEY and CDR2 SMNVEV (reference sequence).

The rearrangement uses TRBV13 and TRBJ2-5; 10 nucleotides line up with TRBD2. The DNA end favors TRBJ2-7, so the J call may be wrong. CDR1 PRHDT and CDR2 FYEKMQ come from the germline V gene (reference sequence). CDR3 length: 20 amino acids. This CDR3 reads CASSVLFPQTGTSENYEQYF. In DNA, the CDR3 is TGTGCCAGCAGCGTTTTGTTCCCCCAAACCGGGACTAGCGAAAACTACGAGCAGTACTTC.

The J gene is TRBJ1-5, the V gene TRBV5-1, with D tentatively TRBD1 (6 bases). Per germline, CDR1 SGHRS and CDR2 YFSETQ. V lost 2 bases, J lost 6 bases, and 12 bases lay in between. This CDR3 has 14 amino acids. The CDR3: CASSLTGMGQPQHF. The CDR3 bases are TGCGCCAGCAGCTTAACAGGGATGGGTCAGCCCCAGCATTTT.

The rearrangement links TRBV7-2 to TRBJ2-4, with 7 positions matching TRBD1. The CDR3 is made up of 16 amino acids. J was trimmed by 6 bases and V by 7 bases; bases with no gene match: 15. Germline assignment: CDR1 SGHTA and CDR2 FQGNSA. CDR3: CASNPPWTGRGNIQYF. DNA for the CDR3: TGTGCCAGCAACCCGCCCTGGACAGGTCGGGGAAACATTCAGTACTTC.

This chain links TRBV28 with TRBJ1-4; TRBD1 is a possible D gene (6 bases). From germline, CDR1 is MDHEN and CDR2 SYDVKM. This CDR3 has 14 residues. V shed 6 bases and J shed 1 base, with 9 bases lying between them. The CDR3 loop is CASRHRETNEKLFF. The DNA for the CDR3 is TGTGCCAGCAGACACAGGGAAACTAATGAAAAACTGTTTTTT.

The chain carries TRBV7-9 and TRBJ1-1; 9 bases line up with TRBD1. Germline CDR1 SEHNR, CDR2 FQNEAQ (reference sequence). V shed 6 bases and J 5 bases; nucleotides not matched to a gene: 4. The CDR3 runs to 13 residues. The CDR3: CASRGTGRTEAFF. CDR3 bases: TGTGCCAGCAGGGGGACAGGGAGGACTGAAGCTTTCTTT. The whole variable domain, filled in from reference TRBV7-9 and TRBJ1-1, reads DTGVSQNPRHKITKRGQNVTFRCDPISEHNRLYWYRQTLGQGPEFLTYFQNEAQLEKSRLLSDRFSAERPKGSFSTLEIQRTEQGDSAMYLCASRGTGRTEAFFGQGTRLTVV.

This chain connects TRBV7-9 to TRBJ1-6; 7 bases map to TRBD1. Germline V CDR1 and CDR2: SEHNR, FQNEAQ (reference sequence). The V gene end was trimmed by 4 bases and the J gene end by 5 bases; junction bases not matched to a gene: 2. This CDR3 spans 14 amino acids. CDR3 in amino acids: CASSSTGDNSPLHF. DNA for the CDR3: TGTGCCAGCAGCTCCACAGGGGATAATTCACCCCTCCACTTT. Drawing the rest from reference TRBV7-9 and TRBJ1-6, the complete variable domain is DTGVSQNPRHKITKRGQNVTFRCDPISEHNRLYWYRQTLGQGPEFLTYFQNEAQLEKSRLLSDRFSAERPKGSFSTLEIQRTEQGDSAMYLCASSSTGDNSPLHFGNGTRLTVT.